This TCR beta chain was identified in a study of blood T cell repertoires in COVID-19. Study-level information: Cohort 3 donors were reported recovered after two negative PCRs, clearance, or symptom resolution.

Ages ranged from about 18 to 89 years, with residence in fewer than 25 US areas. Participants had their cohort set by participant-reported clinical history. Methods used by the authors: Estimates of nucleated cell counts were drawn from the amplification of reference gene primers. Data came from immunoSEQ multiplex PCR; TCRdb stores just in-frame clones and leaves some out. Clone size and the V and J calls come from that table; the DNA yielded D and trimming. The data contain roughly 200,000 clones, more than 85% of them singletons. Germline loops: CDR1 LNHDA, CDR2 SQIVND (reference sequence). The CDR3 sequence is 20 residues long. The ends lost 4 bases at V and 0 bases at J; junction bases unmatched: 11.

Sample: PBMCs or T cells enriched from blood (not recorded which). V usage is TRBV19 and J usage is TRBJ2-6; 11 nucleotides line up with TRBD2. The TCR was taken from a woman aged 40 to 50 in a cohort exposed to, infected with or recovered from COVID-19 (not recorded which). This CDR3 reads CASSKGLGTSGSSGANVLTF. The CDR3 bases are TGTGCCAGTAGTAAGGGATTGGGGACTAGCGGATCCTCTGGGGCCAACGTCCTGACTTTC.